Sequencing of this T cell receptor beta chain was carried out in a study of identical twins. Study results and limitations: Conclusions were drawn cross-sectionally by statistical analysis, without following the same donors.

As regards this clonotype: Antigen unknown.

With template switching, a universal primer site was added, and the cDNA carried unique molecular identifiers. TCRdb re-derived calls from the 5' RACE reads in MiXCR, one entry per CDR3 protein. Of about 690,000 distinct CDR3 sequences in the sample, around 6.1% were seen once. Trimming cost V 2 bases and J 3 bases, with 17 bases left between them. The CDR3 length is 16 residues. CDR1 and CDR2 (germline): DFQATT, SNEGSKA (reference sequence). This receptor was obtained from a man aged 18 to 29 in good health. The J gene is TRBJ2-1, the V gene TRBV20-1, with D maybe TRBD2 (6 bases). The specimen sequenced was naive T cells sorted from blood. The CDR3 bases are TGCAGTGCTAGAATTTCGGGCAGGGACTTCTACAATGAGCAGTTCTTC. Translated, it gives CSARISGRDFYNEQFF.